This is a list of T cell receptor beta chains from one sample in a study of T cells in Graves' hyperthyroidism and ophthalmopathy. TCRdb processed the multiplex PCR reads anew with MiXCR; each CDR3 protein has one entry. Of around 600,000 distinct CDR3 sequences listed, roughly 15% are singletons. The sample taken for sequencing was blood. The receptors stem from a woman aged 45-59 years with Graves' ophthalmopathy. Both conserved end residues are part of each CDR3. Each record gives: CDR3 DNA, CDR3 protein, V gene, D gene, J gene, clone size. The D gene is left open where the match is weak. Only part of the rows carry a size: once, few, many, or a class if the clone is expanded.

CDR3 DNA: TGTGCCAGCAGTGAAGTTTGGGGGACTAGCGGGCGAGTGAGGGACTACGAGCAGTACTTC; CDR3 protein: CASSEVWGTSGRVRDYEQYF; V gene: TRBV2; D gene: TRBD2; J gene: TRBJ2-7; clone size: many
CDR3 DNA: TGCAGTGCTAGACCCCCTTCCGGGACTAGCGGGAGGTGGGATGAGCAGTTCTTC; CDR3 protein: CSARPPSGTSGRWDEQFF; V gene: TRBV20-1; D gene: TRBD2; J gene: TRBJ2-1; clone size: many
CDR3 DNA: TGTGCCAGCAGCACCAGGGCCTCCTACGAGCAGTACTTC; CDR3 protein: CASSTRASYEQYF; V gene: TRBV7-9; D gene: NA; J gene: TRBJ2-7; clone size: few
CDR3 DNA: TGCAGTGCTAGAGATCGGCAGGCCGGGGAGCTGTTTTTT; CDR3 protein: CSARDRQAGELFF; V gene: TRBV20-1; D gene: NA; J gene: TRBJ2-2; clone size: few
CDR3 DNA: TGTGCCAGCAGCTGGGGGGGGGCGGTGAACACTGAAGCTTTCTTT; CDR3 protein: CASSWGGAVNTEAFF; V gene: TRBV5-8; D gene: NA; J gene: TRBJ1-1; clone size: many
CDR3 DNA: TGTGCCAGCAGCTCGAGCGACACGGCCATGAACACTGAAGCTTTCTTT; CDR3 protein: CASSSSDTAMNTEAFF; V gene: TRBV13; D gene: NA; J gene: TRBJ1-1; clone size: NA
CDR3 DNA: TGCAGTGCCCCTAGCGGAATATCCTACAATGAGCAGTTCTTC; CDR3 protein: CSAPSGISYNEQFF; V gene: TRBV20-1; D gene: TRBD2; J gene: TRBJ2-1; clone size: many
CDR3 DNA: TGTGCCACGGGGACAGACTCCTACGAGCAGTACTTC; CDR3 protein: CATGTDSYEQYF; V gene: TRBV24-1; D gene: TRBD1; J gene: TRBJ2-7; clone size: many
CDR3 DNA: TGTGCCAGCAGCTTAGTCGCCGGATCAACTAATGAAAAACTGTTTTTT; CDR3 protein: CASSLVAGSTNEKLFF; V gene: TRBV7-9; D gene: NA; J gene: TRBJ1-4; clone size: many
CDR3 DNA: TGTGCCAGCAGCTTGGCCCTCTTCGGGGGGGAACCCCTGTATGGCTACACCTTC; CDR3 protein: CASSLALFGGEPLYGYTF; V gene: TRBV5-5; D gene: NA; J gene: TRBJ1-2; clone size: few
CDR3 DNA: TGTGCCAGCAGTTGGGAGGGGGCCGCCTATGGCTACACCTTC; CDR3 protein: CASSWEGAAYGYTF; V gene: TRBV28; D gene: TRBD1; J gene: TRBJ1-2; clone size: few
CDR3 DNA: TGTGCCAGCAGTTACACTCGGTCAGGGCCCACCGGGGAGCTGTTTTTT; CDR3 protein: CASSYTRSGPTGELFF; V gene: TRBV6-9; D gene: NA; J gene: TRBJ2-2; clone size: NA
CDR3 DNA: TGTGCCAGCAGCCCCCGCGCCGCAGCCGGTCCCCTCCACTTT; CDR3 protein: CASSPRAAAGPLHF; V gene: TRBV7-9; D gene: NA; J gene: TRBJ1-6; clone size: few
CDR3 DNA: TGTGCCAGCAGCGAAACCGGGACAGGGTTCTACGAGCAGTACTTC; CDR3 protein: CASSETGTGFYEQYF; V gene: TRBV7-2; D gene: TRBD1; J gene: TRBJ2-7; clone size: many
CDR3 DNA: TGTGCCAGCAGCAGACAGGGTAGCTCCTACAATGAGCAGTTCTTC; CDR3 protein: CASSRQGSSYNEQFF; V gene: TRBV7-3; D gene: TRBD1; J gene: TRBJ2-1; clone size: many
CDR3 DNA: TGTGCCTGGAGGCCTCCGGGACAGGGAGGGGAGCAGTACTTC; CDR3 protein: CAWRPPGQGGEQYF; V gene: TRBV30; D gene: TRBD1; J gene: TRBJ2-7; clone size: many
CDR3 DNA: TGCGCCAGCAGCCAAGAGGTTGAGTACTACGAGCAGTACTTC; CDR3 protein: CASSQEVEYYEQYF; V gene: TRBV4-1; D gene: NA; J gene: TRBJ2-7; clone size: NA
CDR3 DNA: TGTGCCAGCAGCCCTCCGGCAGCTTCCATTCAGTACTTC; CDR3 protein: CASSPPAASIQYF; V gene: TRBV4-2; D gene: NA; J gene: TRBJ2-4; clone size: NA
CDR3 DNA: TGTGCCAGCAGCTTCATGTACGAGCAGTACTTC; CDR3 protein: CASSFMYEQYF; V gene: TRBV7-2; D gene: NA; J gene: TRBJ2-7; clone size: many
CDR3 DNA: TGTGCCAGCAGCCAGGACAGGGGGCGCTTGTCTTACAATGAGCAGTTCTTC; CDR3 protein: CASSQDRGRLSYNEQFF; V gene: TRBV3-1; D gene: TRBD1; J gene: TRBJ2-1; clone size: many
CDR3 DNA: TGTGCCACCAGTCCTAGTGGGACAGCGAACACCGGGGAGCTGTTTTTT; CDR3 protein: CATSPSGTANTGELFF; V gene: TRBV24-1; D gene: TRBD1; J gene: TRBJ2-2; clone size: many
CDR3 DNA: TGTGCCAGCATTCCGACGACAGCCTATAGCACAGATACGCAGTATTTT; CDR3 protein: CASIPTTAYSTDTQYF; V gene: TRBV2; D gene: NA; J gene: TRBJ2-3; clone size: many
CDR3 DNA: TGTGCCACCAGCAGACTCCGGGACGGACGGGATACGCAGTATTTT; CDR3 protein: CATSRLRDGRDTQYF; V gene: TRBV15; D gene: NA; J gene: TRBJ2-3; clone size: few
CDR3 DNA: TGCAGTGCTAGAGACCGGACAGGACACAATGAGCAGTTCTTC; CDR3 protein: CSARDRTGHNEQFF; V gene: TRBV20-1; D gene: TRBD1; J gene: TRBJ2-1; clone size: many
CDR3 DNA: TGTGCCAGCAGCCCCAGCCTGGGCGAAAAACTGTTTTTT; CDR3 protein: CASSPSLGEKLFF; V gene: TRBV7-2; D gene: NA; J gene: TRBJ1-4; clone size: many
CDR3 DNA: TGTGCCAGCAGTTTAGCCCCACAGGGCCCTATAAACACTGAAGCTTTCTTT; CDR3 protein: CASSLAPQGPINTEAFF; V gene: TRBV27; D gene: NA; J gene: TRBJ1-1; clone size: many
CDR3 DNA: TGTGCCAGCAGTTTATGGGACAGCCCCCCCTACGAGCAGTACTTC; CDR3 protein: CASSLWDSPPYEQYF; V gene: TRBV12-3/TRBV12-4; D gene: TRBD1; J gene: TRBJ2-7; clone size: many
CDR3 DNA: TGTGCCAGCAGTTACTCGATTTTTTCCAATTATGGCTACACCTTC; CDR3 protein: CASSYSIFSNYGYTF; V gene: TRBV6-6; D gene: NA; J gene: TRBJ1-2; clone size: many
CDR3 DNA: TGCAGTGCTTTTTACGGGAATATTTACAATGAGCAGTTCTTC; CDR3 protein: CSAFYGNIYNEQFF; V gene: TRBV20-1; D gene: NA; J gene: TRBJ2-1; clone size: many
CDR3 DNA: TGTGCCAGCAGTTACTCGGGCGAGCAAGAGACCCAGTACTTC; CDR3 protein: CASSYSGEQETQYF; V gene: TRBV6-2/TRBV6-3; D gene: NA; J gene: TRBJ2-5; clone size: NA
CDR3 DNA: TGCGCCAGCAGCCAAGATTCCGGCGGGGGGTACGAGCAGTACTTC; CDR3 protein: CASSQDSGGGYEQYF; V gene: TRBV4-3; D gene: TRBD2; J gene: TRBJ2-7; clone size: NA
CDR3 DNA: TGTGCCAGCAGCTTAGGGGTCGGACTAGCGGGAGATCAAGATACGCAGTATTTT; CDR3 protein: CASSLGVGLAGDQDTQYF; V gene: TRBV11-3; D gene: TRBD2; J gene: TRBJ2-3; clone size: once
CDR3 DNA: TGTGCTAGTGGATCCCCGCAGGGGGCTGTAAGTCAGCCCCAGCATTTT; CDR3 protein: CASGSPQGAVSQPQHF; V gene: TRBV12-5; D gene: TRBD1; J gene: TRBJ1-5; clone size: many
CDR3 DNA: TGTGCCAGCAGGGACCCAGTCAACTACGAGCAGTACTTC; CDR3 protein: CASRDPVNYEQYF; V gene: TRBV28; D gene: NA; J gene: TRBJ2-7; clone size: many
CDR3 DNA: TGTGCCAGCAGTGAGGCCATTTATGGCTACACCTTC; CDR3 protein: CASSEAIYGYTF; V gene: TRBV6-1; D gene: NA; J gene: TRBJ1-2; clone size: NA